The clone carrying this TCR beta chain occurred many times. The antigen remains undetermined. Germline V gene lookup returns CDR1 MNHEY and CDR2 SMNVEV (reference sequence). With V trimmed by 5 bases and J by 2 bases, 8 bases remained unmatched. There are 16 residues in the CDR3. After constant-region reverse-primer amplification, full-length variable regions underwent semi-nested PCR with Nested Universal Primer A. One entry per CDR3 protein, called by TCRdb with MiXCR from the 5' RACE reads. The sample lists approximately 40,000 distinct CDR3 sequences; around 20% were seen once. The sorted Tregs were CD4+CD25+CD127-/low cells. Study conclusions and caveats: Greatest tumor Treg TCR overlap was with tumor naive CD4+ cells. The larger-cohort validation was restricted to a single TCR beta V-J rearrangement rather than whole repertoires. Tumor memory CD4+ T cell TCR gene usage was found to cluster with blood and lymph node memory CD4+ cells and with lymph node naive CD4+ cells.

This clonotype originated in a female donor with breast cancer. The chain is built from TRBV27 and TRBJ2-5; TRBD2 matches at 10 bases. Source material: Tregs sorted from blood. CDR3 sequence (DNA): TGTGCCAGCAGTACCCCTAGCGGGAGTGGGCAAGAGACCCAGTACTTC. Translation gives CASSTPSGSGQETQYF.